The 8 T cell receptor beta chains below were found in one sample sequenced in a study of beta chain features in type 1 diabetes. The isolated RNA, all of it, was reverse transcribed, so expressed TCRB transcripts were what got sequenced. Method: immunoSEQ multiplex PCR; TCRdb's copy keeps in-frame clones and lacks some. In the table there are over 700,000 clones, around a sixth of which are singletons. Sequenced sample: naive CD4+ T cells from blood. These TCRs come from a woman between 18 and 29 years old in good health.

This clone was recorded a few times. The V call is TRBV11-2, the J call TRBJ2-3; TRBD2 matches at 11 bases. CDR1 is SGHAT and CDR2 is FQNNGV in the germline V gene. The junction had 10 bases not matched to a gene; V was cut back by 4 bases and J by 4 bases. The CDR3 loop spans 17 amino acids. The CDR3 coding sequence is TGTGCCAGCAGCTCTACTAGGTTACTAGCGGGAGCAGATACGCAGTATTTT. Translation gives CASSSTRLLAGADTQYF.

The rearrangement uses TRBV6-6 and TRBJ2-7; no firm D call. V gave up 0 bases and J gave up 3 bases, with 6 bases separating them. Germline values: CDR1 MNHNY, CDR2 SVGAGI (reference sequence). The CDR3 sequence is 13 residues long. This chain's CDR3 is CASSYSTGYEQYF. CDR3 coding DNA: TGTGCCAGCAGTTACTCCACGGGCTACGAGCAGTACTTC.

The V call is TRBV6-6, the J call TRBJ1-1; TRBD1 matches 7 bases. V gave up 5 bases and J gave up 1 base; unmatched junction bases: 7. The CDR3 contains 15 residues. CDR1 is MNHNY and CDR2 is SVGAGI in the germline V gene (reference sequence). For the CDR3, the DNA is TGTGCCAGCAGTCCGTGGGGACAGCCGAACACTGAAGCTTTCTTT. Its protein is CASSPWGQPNTEAFF.

The rearrangement joins TRBV6-6 to TRBJ2-7, with 9 bases identical to TRBD2. With 6 bases clipped from V and 0 bases from J, the junction kept 6 bases outside the gene matches. The CDR3 spans 15 residues. CDR1 and CDR2 from the germline V gene are MNHNY and SVGAGI (reference sequence). This CDR3 is CASSRLAASSYEQYF. In DNA, the CDR3 is TGTGCCAGCAGCCGACTAGCGGCAAGCTCCTACGAGCAGTACTTC.

The chain links TRBV21-1 to TRBJ2-3; the table's D call, TRBD2, was not checked against the DNA. TRBV21-1 is an annotated pseudogene. This CDR3 has 20 amino acids. The CDR3 is CASSCPGTSGTSIPSDTQYF. Here the CDR3 DNA reads TGTGCCAGCAGCTGTCCCGGAACTTCCGGGACTAGTATACCTTCAGATACGCAGTATTTT.

The chain recombines TRBV10-2 with TRBJ2-7; 9 bases are a match to TRBD2. CDR3 length equals 16 residues. Germline V gene sequence: CDR1 WSHSY, CDR2 SAAADI. The ends lost 4 bases at V and 0 bases at J; junction bases unmatched: 7. CDR3 protein: CASSGFTSGPSYEQYF. The CDR3 DNA reads TGCGCCAGCAGTGGATTTACTAGCGGGCCCTCCTACGAGCAGTACTTC.

This clone was observed a handful of times. This chain joins TRBV4-2 and TRBJ2-3, with 9 bases that match TRBD2. The germline CDR1 and CDR2 sequences are LGHNA and YNFKEQ. This CDR3 spans 15 amino acids. V lost 4 bases and J lost 6; bases outside the gene matches: 8. Written as DNA, the CDR3 is TGTGCCAGCAGCCTACCTAGCGGGATTAGGGATACGCAGTATTTT. Its protein product is CASSLPSGIRDTQYF.

This clone occurred a few times. The chain carries TRBV6-5 and TRBJ2-7; D remains unclear. This CDR3 comprises 15 residues. Trimming shortened V by 0 bases and J by 2 bases, and 11 bases separated the two germline ends. Germline V lookup: CDR1 MNHEY, CDR2 SVGAGI. In DNA form, the CDR3 reads TGTGCCAGCAGTTACTCGCGTAGTGGCACCTACGAGCAGTACTTC. Translation: CASSYSRSGTYEQYF.